A single sample gave rise to the 22 T cell receptor beta chains below, sequenced in a study of blood T cells in healthy people across ages. The second PCR ran roughly 7 to 12 cycles with a sample-barcoded 5' primer and J-beta primers. Each CDR3 protein is one row after TCRdb ran MiXCR on the 5' RACE reads. The top ten clones hold about a fifth of a sample with about 970,000 distinct CDR3 sequences, roughly 50% of them seen once. Sequencing was carried out using blood. These receptors came from a woman in her fifties or sixties in good health.

This chain links TRBV20-1 with TRBJ2-3; TRBD2 aligns across 10 bases. The CDR3 length is 18 residues. Unmatched junction bases numbered 14, after V lost 0 bases and J lost 5 bases. Per the germline V gene, CDR1 is DFQATT and CDR2 is SNEGSKA (reference sequence). The CDR3 DNA sequence: TGCAGTGCTAGAGATCACGGAAAAGCGGGAGGGAGGCGAGATACGCAGTATTTT. Protein product: CSARDHGKAGGRRDTQYF.

Worth noting for this clonotype: Since a much larger clone is just one base distant, this may be a read error. V usage is TRBV7-2 and J usage is TRBJ2-4, with D possibly TRBD1 on 5 matching bases. This CDR3 has 13 residues. Per germline, CDR1 SGHTA and CDR2 FQGNSA. Trimming pared 5 bases from V and 4 bases from J, leaving 9 bases between. The CDR3: CASSRDRKNIQYF. CDR3 coding DNA: TGTGCCAGCAGCCGCGACAGAAAAAACATTCAGTACTTC.

The genes are TRBV7-8 and TRBJ1-5; D possibly corresponds to TRBD1 (5 bases). Germline V gene sequence: CDR1 SGHVS, CDR2 FQNEAQ. This CDR3 has 14 residues. V dropped 3 bases and J dropped 11 bases, with 17 bases sitting between them. The CDR3 DNA is TGTGCCAGCAGCTTCGCCGCAGGGAAAGGAACCCAGCATTTT. Protein: CASSFAAGKGTQHF.

The chain joins TRBV5-4 to TRBJ2-4; TRBD1 matches 7 bases. The J call may not be correct, given that the DNA end is closer to TRBJ2-5. Germline V gene sequence: CDR1 SGHNT, CDR2 YYREEE (reference sequence). The CDR3 is 14 amino acids. The chain's CDR3 is CASSTTGTEETQYF. CDR3 nucleotides: TGTGCCAGCAGCACAACCGGGACAGAAGAGACCCAGTACTTC.

This chain joins TRBV28 and TRBJ2-3, with 12 bases lining up with TRBD1. Germline loops: CDR1 MDHEN, CDR2 SYDVKM. CDR3 length: 15 residues. The ends lost 9 bases at V and 3 bases at J; junction bases unmatched: 7. The CDR3 bases are TGTGCCAGTGGGACAGGGGGCGAAGGGACAGATACGCAGTATTTT. It translates to CASGTGGEGTDTQYF.

The chain links TRBV6-2 or TRBV6-3 to TRBJ2-6; weak D call: TRBD2 (5 bases). This CDR3 spans 15 amino acids. Trimming cost V 2 bases and J 4 bases, with 9 bases left between them. The germline V gene has CDR1 MNHEY and CDR2 SVGEGT. CDR3 nucleotide sequence: TGTGCCAGCAGTTACGCGGGTGGAGGGGCCAACGTCCTGACTTTC. Its translation is CASSYAGGGANVLTF.

A remark on this clonotype: A single base separates this from a much larger clone, so it may be a read error. The chain couples TRBV28 to TRBJ2-1; perhaps TRBD2 as D (6 bases). Trimming pared 6 bases from V and 13 bases from J, leaving 19 bases between. Germline V gene sequence: CDR1 MDHEN, CDR2 SYDVKM. CDR3 length: 13 amino acids. The CDR3 reads CASRLTSPETQFF. As DNA, the CDR3 is TGTGCCAGCAGACTGACTAGTCCCGAGACCCAGTTCTTC.

The V call is TRBV6-5, the J call TRBJ2-7; D call uncertain. The CDR3 has 14 residues. Trimming took off 0 bases at V and 7 bases at J, with 13 bases between the two ends. Germline lookup yields CDR1 MNHEY and CDR2 SVGAGI. For the CDR3, the DNA is TGTGCCAGCAGTTACTCGATCATCATCGATGAGCAGTACTTC. Encoded protein: CASSYSIIIDEQYF.

This sequence joins TRBV6-2 or TRBV6-3 and TRBJ2-3; D not certain. The V gene lost 0 bases and the J gene lost 14 bases, with 18 bases spanning the gap. The CDR3 consists of 14 residues. Germline-derived CDR1 and CDR2 are MNHEY and SVGEGT. The CDR3: CASSYSRHARGAYF. The CDR3 DNA reads TGTGCCAGCAGTTACTCGAGACATGCCCGAGGAGCGTATTTT.

The chain uses TRBV7-2 and TRBJ2-1, with a weak D call TRBD2 (5 bases). Per the germline V gene, CDR1 is SGHTA and CDR2 is FQGNSA. The CDR3 is 17 residues long. Trimming stripped 3 bases from V and 12 bases from J, with 27 bases between. The CDR3 spells CASSFPISDSYNLGQFF. CDR3 coding DNA: TGTGCCAGCAGCTTTCCGATATCGGACTCGTACAACTTGGGGCAGTTCTTC.

The chain uses TRBV4-3 and TRBJ2-1; 10 bases are a match to TRBD2. Germline V gene data show CDR1 as LGHNA and CDR2 as YSLEER. Trimming removed 1 base from V and 8 bases from J; junction bases left unmatched: 2. CDR3 length: 14 amino acids. CDR3 sequence (DNA): TGCGCCAGCAGCCAAGGACTAGCGGGTCATGAGCAGTTCTTC. As protein: CASSQGLAGHEQFF.

Here the CDR3 DNA reads TGCGCCAGCAGCCAAGAACGGCGACAGGGTAGCTATGGCTACACCTTC. Its translation is CASSQERRQGSYGYTF. The chain carries TRBV4-3 and TRBJ1-2; 7 bases map to TRBD1. V trimming: 0 bases; J trimming: 4 bases; junction bases outside the gene matches: 8. The CDR3 runs to 16 residues. Germline loops: CDR1 LGHNA, CDR2 YSLEER.

This clonotype turned up a few times. The chain recombines TRBV4-3 with TRBJ2-4, with D possibly matching TRBD2 (6 bases). Germline lookup yields CDR1 LGHNA and CDR2 YSLEER. The V gene lost 3 bases and the J gene lost 4 bases, with 13 bases spanning the gap. The CDR3 loop spans 15 amino acids. The CDR3 DNA follows: TGCGCCAGCAGCCAGACCGGGACTGCAAAAAACATTCAGTACTTC. Translation gives CASSQTGTAKNIQYF.

The DNA of the CDR3 is TGTGCCAGCAGCGTCGGACTAGCGGGAGCCTACGAGCAGTACTTC. Translation: CASSVGLAGAYEQYF. The chain links TRBV5-6 to TRBJ2-7, with 13 bases identical to TRBD2. The germline V gene has CDR1 SGHDT and CDR2 YYEEEE. V trimming: 4 bases; J trimming: 2 bases; junction bases outside the gene matches: 3. CDR3 length: 15 residues.

This clonotype was recorded at least ten times. This rearrangement joins TRBV4-1 to TRBJ2-3, with 12 bases aligning to TRBD2. CDR1 MGHRA and CDR2 YSYEKL come from the germline V gene. The CDR3 has 15 amino acids. Trimming at V came to 4 bases and at J to 4 bases, leaving 3 bases not matched to a gene. The CDR3 DNA reads TGCGCCAGCAGCCTAACTAGCGGGAGGTCAGATACGCAGTATTTT. It is translated as CASSLTSGRSDTQYF.

The CDR3 reads CASRGQARTTEAFF. CDR3 DNA: TGTGCCAGCAGGGGACAGGCTAGGACCACTGAAGCTTTCTTT. This chain connects TRBV28 to TRBJ1-1; 8 bases line up with TRBD1. The CDR3 extends over 14 amino acids. CDR1 is MDHEN, CDR2 SYDVKM, per germline. Trimming removed 6 bases from V and 4 bases from J; junction bases left unmatched: 7.

This clonotype was seen more than once but under ten times. This chain joins TRBV6-1 and TRBJ2-5, with D perhaps matching TRBD1 or TRBD2 (5 bases each). With 6 bases removed from V and 5 bases from J, the gap between germline ends came to 16 bases. Germline V CDR1 and CDR2: MNHNS, SASEGT. The CDR3 runs to 14 residues. The chain's CDR3 is CASSPSRGGETQYF. As DNA, the CDR3 is TGTGCCAGCAGCCCCAGTCGGGGCGGCGAGACCCAGTACTTC.

The chain has TRBV5-1 and TRBJ2-3; D is possibly TRBD2 (6 bases). CDR1 SGHRS and CDR2 YFSETQ come from the germline V gene. V was clipped by 4 bases and J by 6 bases, with 15 bases between them. This CDR3 is 14 amino acids long. CDR3: CASSATRPHDTQYF. In DNA, the CDR3 is TGCGCCAGCAGCGCGACTAGACCTCACGATACGCAGTATTTT. Drawing the rest from reference TRBV5-1 and TRBJ2-3, the complete variable domain is KAGVTQTPRYLIKTRGQQVTLSCSPISGHRSVSWYQQTPGQGLQFLFEYFSETQRNKGNFPGRFSGRQFSNSRSEMNVSTLELGDSALYLCASSATRPHDTQYFGPGTRLTVL.

This clonotype was counted a few times. This sequence joins TRBV24-1 and TRBJ1-2; D perhaps matches TRBD1 (5 bases). The length of the CDR3 is 12 residues. The V end was cut by 9 bases, the J end by 3 bases, with 10 bases between. Germline CDR1 is KGHDR and CDR2 is SFDVKD. CDR3 sequence (DNA): TGTGCCACCGGGGGTTACGACTATGGCTACACCTTC. As protein: CATGGYDYGYTF.

This chain links TRBV11-1 with TRBJ2-1, with D possibly matching TRBD2 (6 bases). V lost 5 bases and J 4 bases, leaving 15 bases between the germline ends. The CDR3 contains 15 residues. Germline lookup yields CDR1 SGHAT and CDR2 FQDESV (reference sequence). The CDR3 spells CASSPGRRPYNEQFF. DNA for the CDR3: TGTGCCAGCAGCCCTGGGAGGCGCCCTTACAATGAGCAGTTCTTC.

The V and J genes are TRBV6-5 and TRBJ2-7; TRBD2 might be the D (6 bases). TRBJ2-5 matches the DNA end more closely, so the J call is doubtful. Germline V lookup: CDR1 MNHEY, CDR2 SVGAGI. The CDR3 is 15 amino acids. CDR3 amino acids: CASSYSGGIGETQYF. For the CDR3, the DNA is TGTGCCAGCAGTTACTCGGGCGGGATCGGGGAGACCCAGTACTTC.

To note about this clonotype: It is likely a read error, because the conserved phenylalanine at the end of the CDR3 is missing. Because the CDR3's place on the DNA is in doubt, the DNA is left out and the CDR3 is given as listed by TCRdb. The chain carries TRBV6-1 and TRBJ1-1. Germline V gives CDR1 MNHNS, CDR2 SASEGT. The CDR3 contains 17 residues when both ends are counted. CDR3 in amino acids: CASSFWGRGDLNTEPFV.